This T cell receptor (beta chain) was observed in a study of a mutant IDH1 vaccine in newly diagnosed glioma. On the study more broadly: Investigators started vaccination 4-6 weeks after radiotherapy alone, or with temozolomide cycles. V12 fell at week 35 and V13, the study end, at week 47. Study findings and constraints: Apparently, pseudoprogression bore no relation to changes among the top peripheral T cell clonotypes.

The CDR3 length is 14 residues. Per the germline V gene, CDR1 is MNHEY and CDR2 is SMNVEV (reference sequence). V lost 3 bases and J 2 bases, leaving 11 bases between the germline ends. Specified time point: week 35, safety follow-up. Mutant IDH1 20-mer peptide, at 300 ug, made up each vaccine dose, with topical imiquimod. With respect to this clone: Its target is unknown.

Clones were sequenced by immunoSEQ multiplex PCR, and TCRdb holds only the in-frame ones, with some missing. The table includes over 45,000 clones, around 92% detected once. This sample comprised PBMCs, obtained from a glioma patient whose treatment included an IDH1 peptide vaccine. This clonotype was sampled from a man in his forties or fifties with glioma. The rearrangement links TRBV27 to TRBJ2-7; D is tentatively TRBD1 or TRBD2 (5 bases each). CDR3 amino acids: CASSFRGRTYEQYF. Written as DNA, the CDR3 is TGTGCCAGCAGTTTCCGGGGCAGAACCTACGAGCAGTACTTC.